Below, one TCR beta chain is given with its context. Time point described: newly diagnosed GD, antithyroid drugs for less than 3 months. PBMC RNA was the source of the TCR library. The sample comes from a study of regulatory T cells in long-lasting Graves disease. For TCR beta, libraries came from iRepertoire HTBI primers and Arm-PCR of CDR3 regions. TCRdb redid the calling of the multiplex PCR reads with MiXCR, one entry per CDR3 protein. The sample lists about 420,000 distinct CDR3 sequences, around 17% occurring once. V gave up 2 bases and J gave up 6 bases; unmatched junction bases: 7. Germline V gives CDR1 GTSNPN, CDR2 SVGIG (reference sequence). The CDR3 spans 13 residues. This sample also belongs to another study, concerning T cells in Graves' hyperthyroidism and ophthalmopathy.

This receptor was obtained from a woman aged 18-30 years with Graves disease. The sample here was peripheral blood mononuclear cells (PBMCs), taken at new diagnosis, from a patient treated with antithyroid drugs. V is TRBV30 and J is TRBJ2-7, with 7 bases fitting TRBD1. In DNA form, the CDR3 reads TGTGCCTGGAGTACAGGGGTGGGGGCCGAGCAGTACTTC. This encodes CAWSTGVGAEQYF.